This TCR beta chain was identified during a study of OX40 agonist ivuxolimab in advanced cancers. In germline, CDR1 is GTSNPN, CDR2 SVGIG (reference sequence). The CDR3 is 14 residues long. Trimming took 4 bases from V and 5 from J, leaving 16 bases between them. Sequencing was performed with immunoSEQ multiplex PCR; in TCRdb, only in-frame clones are kept and a portion is missing. The table lists 77,000 or so clones, about 90% of them singletons. This chain joins TRBV30 and TRBJ2-3, with a possible D match to TRBD2 (7 bases). This TCR was recovered from an adult with an advanced solid tumor such as melanoma, head and neck, liver or kidney cancer. The source material was CD4+ or CD8+ T cells sorted from blood, sampled in a trial of the OX40 agonist ivuxolimab. In DNA form, the CDR3 reads TGTGCCTGGACCCTAGGGGGGGTTGGAGATACGCAGTATTTT. Amino acids: CAWTLGGVGDTQYF.